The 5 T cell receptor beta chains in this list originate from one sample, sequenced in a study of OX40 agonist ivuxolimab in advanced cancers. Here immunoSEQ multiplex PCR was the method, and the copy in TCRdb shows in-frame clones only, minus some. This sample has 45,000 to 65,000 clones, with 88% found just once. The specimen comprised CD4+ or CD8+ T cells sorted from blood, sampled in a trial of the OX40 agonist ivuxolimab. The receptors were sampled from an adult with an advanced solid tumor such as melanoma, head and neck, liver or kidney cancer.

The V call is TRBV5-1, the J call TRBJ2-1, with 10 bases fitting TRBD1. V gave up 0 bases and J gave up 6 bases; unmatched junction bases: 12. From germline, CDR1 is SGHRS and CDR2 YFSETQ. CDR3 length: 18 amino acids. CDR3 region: CASSLAWLWDRGSNEQFF. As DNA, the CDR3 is TGCGCCAGCAGCTTGGCCTGGCTGTGGGACAGGGGTTCCAATGAGCAGTTCTTC.

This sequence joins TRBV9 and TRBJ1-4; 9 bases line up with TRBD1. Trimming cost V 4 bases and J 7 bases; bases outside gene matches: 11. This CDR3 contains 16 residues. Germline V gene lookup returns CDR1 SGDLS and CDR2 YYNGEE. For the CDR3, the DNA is TGTGCCAGCAGCTCTATAACAGGGGGCGTGGGTGAAAAACTGTTTTTT. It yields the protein CASSSITGGVGEKLFF.

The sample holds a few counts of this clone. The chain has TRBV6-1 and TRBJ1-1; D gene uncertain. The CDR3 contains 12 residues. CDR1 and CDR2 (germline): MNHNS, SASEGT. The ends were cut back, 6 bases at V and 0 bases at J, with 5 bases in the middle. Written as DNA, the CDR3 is TGTGCCAGCAGACGGGTGAACACTGAAGCTTTCTTT. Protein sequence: CASRRVNTEAFF.

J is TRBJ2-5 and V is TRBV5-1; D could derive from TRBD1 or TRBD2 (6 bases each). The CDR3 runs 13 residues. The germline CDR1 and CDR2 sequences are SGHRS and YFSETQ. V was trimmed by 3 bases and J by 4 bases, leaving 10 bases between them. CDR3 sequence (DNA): TGCGCCAGCAGCTGGAAGGGGGGAGAGACCCAGTACTTC. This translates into CASSWKGGETQYF.

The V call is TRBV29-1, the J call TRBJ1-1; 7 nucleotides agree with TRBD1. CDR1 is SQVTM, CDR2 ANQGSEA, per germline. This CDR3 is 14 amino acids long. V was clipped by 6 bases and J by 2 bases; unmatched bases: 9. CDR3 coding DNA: TGCAGCGTCGCGGCCGGGACAGCCAACACTGAAGCTTTCTTT. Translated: CSVAAGTANTEAFF.